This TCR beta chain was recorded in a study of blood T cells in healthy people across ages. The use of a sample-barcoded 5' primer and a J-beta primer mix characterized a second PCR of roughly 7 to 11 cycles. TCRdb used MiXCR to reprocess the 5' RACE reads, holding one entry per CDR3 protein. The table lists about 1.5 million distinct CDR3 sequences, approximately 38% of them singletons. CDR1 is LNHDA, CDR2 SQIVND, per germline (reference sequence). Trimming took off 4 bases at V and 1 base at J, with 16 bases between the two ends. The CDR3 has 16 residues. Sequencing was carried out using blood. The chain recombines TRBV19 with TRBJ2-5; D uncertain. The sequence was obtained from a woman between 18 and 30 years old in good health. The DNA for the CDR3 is TGTGCCAGTAGTAGGACGGACCGGACCCTCCAAGAGACCCAGTACTTC. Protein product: CASSRTDRTLQETQYF.